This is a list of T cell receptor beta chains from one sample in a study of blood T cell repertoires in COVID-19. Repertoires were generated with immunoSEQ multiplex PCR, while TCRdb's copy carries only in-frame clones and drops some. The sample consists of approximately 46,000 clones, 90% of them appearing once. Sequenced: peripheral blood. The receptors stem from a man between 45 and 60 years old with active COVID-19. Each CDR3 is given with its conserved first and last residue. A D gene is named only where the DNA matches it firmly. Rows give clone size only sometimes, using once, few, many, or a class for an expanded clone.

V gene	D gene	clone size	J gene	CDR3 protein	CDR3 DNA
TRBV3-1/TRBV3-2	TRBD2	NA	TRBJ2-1	CASSYSGGNDEQFF	TGTGCCAGCAGCTATAGCGGGGGGAACGATGAGCAGTTCTTC
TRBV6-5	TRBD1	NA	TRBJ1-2	CASSYGATGGRGYTF	TGTGCCAGCAGTTACGGAGCAACAGGGGGAAGGGGCTACACCTTC
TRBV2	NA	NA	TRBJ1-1	CASSVTGSQNTEAFF	TGTGCCAGCAGTGTAACAGGGAGCCAGAACACTGAAGCTTTCTTT
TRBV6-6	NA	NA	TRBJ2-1	CASSLYRDNEQFF	TGTGCCAGCAGTTTATACAGGGACAATGAGCAGTTCTTC
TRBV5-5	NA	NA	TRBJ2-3	CASSPEVFRGPDTQYF	TGTGCCAGCAGCCCGGAAGTGTTCAGAGGCCCAGATACGCAGTATTTT
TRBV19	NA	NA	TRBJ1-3	CASSRGGAAGNTIYF	TGTGCCAGTAGCCGCGGAGGGGCTGCTGGAAACACCATATATTTT
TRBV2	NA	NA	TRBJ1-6	CASQKPGAYNSPLHF	TGTGCCAGCCAAAAGCCGGGGGCCTATAATTCACCCCTCCACTTT
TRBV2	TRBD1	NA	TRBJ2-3	CASSEGTGGTDTQYF	TGTGCCAGCAGTGAAGGGACAGGGGGCACAGATACGCAGTATTTT
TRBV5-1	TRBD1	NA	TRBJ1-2	CASSSGTGGNGYTF	TGCGCCAGCAGCTCCGGGACAGGGGGGAACGGCTACACCTTC
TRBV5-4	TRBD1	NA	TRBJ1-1	CASRPDRANTEAFF	TGTGCCAGCAGACCTGACAGGGCGAACACTGAAGCTTTCTTT
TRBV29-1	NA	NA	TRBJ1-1	CSVPNIQGYTEAFF	TGCAGCGTCCCCAACATCCAGGGGTACACTGAAGCTTTCTTT
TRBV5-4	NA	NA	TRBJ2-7	CASSLDSSSYEQYF	TGTGCCAGCAGCTTGGACTCGAGCTCCTACGAGCAGTACTTC
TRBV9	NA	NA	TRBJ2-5	CASSATRGWGETQYF	TGTGCCAGCAGCGCGACCCGGGGTTGGGGAGAGACCCAGTACTTC
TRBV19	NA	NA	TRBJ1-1	CASSIGQARSAAFF	TGTGCCAGTAGTATAGGACAGGCGAGGTCTGCAGCTTTCTTT
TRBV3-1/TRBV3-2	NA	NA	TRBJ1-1	CASSQGQRAFF	TGTGCCAGCAGCCAAGGACAGAGGGCTTTCTTT
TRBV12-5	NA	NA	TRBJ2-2	CASGLAIGGKNTGELFF	TGTGCTAGTGGTTTGGCGATCGGCGGGAAGAACACCGGGGAGCTGTTTTTT
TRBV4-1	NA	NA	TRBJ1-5	CASSQQGIGGDQPQHF	TGCGCCAGCAGCCAACAAGGGATAGGGGGAGACCAGCCCCAGCATTTT
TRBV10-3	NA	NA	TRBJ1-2	CAISDGSGNYGYTF	TGTGCCATCAGTGACGGAAGCGGGAACTATGGCTACACCTTC
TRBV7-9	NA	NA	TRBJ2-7	CASSLQGWEQYF	TGTGCCAGCAGCTTACAGGGTTGGGAGCAGTACTTC
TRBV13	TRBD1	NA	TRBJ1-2	CASSPRQGSGYTF	TGTGCCAGCAGCCCCCGACAGGGCTCGGGCTACACCTTC
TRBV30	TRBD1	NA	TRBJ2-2	CAWSVGQAGELFF	TGTGCCTGGAGTGTGGGACAGGCCGGGGAGCTGTTTTTT
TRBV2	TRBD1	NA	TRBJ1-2	CASSEPPRRQGGYGYTF	TGTGCCAGCAGTGAACCCCCGCGACGACAGGGCGGCTATGGCTACACCTTC
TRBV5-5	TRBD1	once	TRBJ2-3	CASSKGAVRGRNTDTQYF	TGTGCCAGCAGCAAAGGAGCGGTCAGGGGGCGCAACACAGATACGCAGTATTTT
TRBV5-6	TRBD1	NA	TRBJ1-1	CASTPTGGGKNTEAFF	TGTGCCAGCACACCAACAGGGGGCGGTAAGAACACTGAAGCTTTCTTT